This T cell receptor beta chain appears in the sequencing data of a study of cytomegalovirus exposure and HLA in healthy donors. General observations from the study: Donors belonging to an Asian-associated ancestry cluster reportedly showed fewer N-insertions in productive TCRs than the approximately 670-donor mean, according to what a later analysis found. What was likely a sequencing artifact was a cluster of highly shared sequence variants.

It was with 60 Vbeta and 13 Jbeta primers that the PCR ran. Profiled with immunoSEQ multiplex PCR; TCRdb holds only in-frame clones, not every one. The sample lists about 100,000 clones, 80% to 85% occurring once. For this clone: Its antigen is unidentified.

CDR1 SGHAT and CDR2 FQNNGV come from the germline V gene. There are 15 residues in the CDR3. Germline trimming cut 1 base from V and 3 bases from J; bases unmatched to any gene: 4. This TCR derives from a woman between 65 and 79 years old in good health and CMV-seropositive. The chain couples TRBV11-2 to TRBJ2-7; TRBD2 agrees at 9 bases. Sequences were obtained from PBMCs. The CDR3 DNA is TGTGCCAGCAGCTTAGGGCTAGCGGGAATCTACGAGCAGTACTTC. Its protein product is CASSLGLAGIYEQYF.